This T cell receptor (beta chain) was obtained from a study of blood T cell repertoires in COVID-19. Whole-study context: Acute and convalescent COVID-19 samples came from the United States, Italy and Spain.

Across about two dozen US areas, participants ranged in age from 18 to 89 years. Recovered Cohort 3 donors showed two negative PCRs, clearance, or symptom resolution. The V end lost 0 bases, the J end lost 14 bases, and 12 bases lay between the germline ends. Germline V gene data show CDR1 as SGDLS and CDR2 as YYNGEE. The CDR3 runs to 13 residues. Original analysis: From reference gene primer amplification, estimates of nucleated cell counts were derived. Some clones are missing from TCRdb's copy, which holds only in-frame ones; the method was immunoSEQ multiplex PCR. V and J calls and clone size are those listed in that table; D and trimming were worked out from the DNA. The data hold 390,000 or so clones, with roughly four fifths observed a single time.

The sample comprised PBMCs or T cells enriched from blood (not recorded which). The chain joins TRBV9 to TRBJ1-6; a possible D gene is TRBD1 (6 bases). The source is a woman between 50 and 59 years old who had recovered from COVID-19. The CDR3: CASSVEGGGTLHF. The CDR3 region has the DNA TGTGCCAGCAGCGTAGAGGGCGGGGGCACCCTCCACTTT.